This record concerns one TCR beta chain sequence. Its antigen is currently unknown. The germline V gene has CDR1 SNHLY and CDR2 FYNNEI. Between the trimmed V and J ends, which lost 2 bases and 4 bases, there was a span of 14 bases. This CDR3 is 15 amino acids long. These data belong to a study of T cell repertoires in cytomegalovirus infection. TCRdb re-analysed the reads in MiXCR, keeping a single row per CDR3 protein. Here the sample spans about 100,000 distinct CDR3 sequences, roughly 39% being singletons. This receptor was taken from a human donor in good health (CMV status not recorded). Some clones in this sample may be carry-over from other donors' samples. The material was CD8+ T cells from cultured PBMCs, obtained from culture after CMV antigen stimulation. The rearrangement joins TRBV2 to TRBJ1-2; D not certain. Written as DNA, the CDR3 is TGTGCCAGCAGTGAAAGCGGGTGGAGAATCTATGGCTACACCTTC. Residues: CASSESGWRIYGYTF.